This T cell receptor beta chain is from a study of molecular identifiers for immune sequencing clone quantification. Study as a whole: RNA from around 20,000 or 100,000 naive CD8 cells was split five ways in replicates, with four sequenced. Study-wide results and limits: Spike-in Jurkat TCR RNA from a single cell reportedly registered among 900,000 to 1,000,000 naive cells. Under 1% of molecules in naive cells, but over 97% of effector molecules, belonged to clones above 20 RNA copies.

TCRdb reprocessed the PCR reads via MiXCR and lists one record per CDR3 protein. The profile shows 460,000 or so distinct CDR3 sequences, around 21% of them singletons. In its sample, this clonotype was seen many times. Its antigen is not identified. The CDR3 runs 16 residues. Germline values: CDR1 LNHDA, CDR2 SQIVND (reference sequence). The V gene end was trimmed by 4 bases and the J gene end by 2 bases; junction bases not matched to a gene: 8. Based on a CD8+CD4-CCR7+CD45RA+ profile, naive CD8 T cells were sorted. Sequenced: naive CD8+ T cells from blood, with Jurkat cell RNA spiked in. Noted subset: FACS-sorted CD8+CD4-CCR7+CD45RA+ naive T cells. The receptor's source is a human donor in good health. Some libraries in this study had Jurkat cell RNA spiked in. This rearrangement joins TRBV19 to TRBJ2-3; 8 positions agree with TRBD2. For the CDR3, the DNA is TGTGCCAGTAGTACCAGTGGTAGCGGGGTCACAGATACGCAGTATTTT. Protein sequence: CASSTSGSGVTDTQYF.